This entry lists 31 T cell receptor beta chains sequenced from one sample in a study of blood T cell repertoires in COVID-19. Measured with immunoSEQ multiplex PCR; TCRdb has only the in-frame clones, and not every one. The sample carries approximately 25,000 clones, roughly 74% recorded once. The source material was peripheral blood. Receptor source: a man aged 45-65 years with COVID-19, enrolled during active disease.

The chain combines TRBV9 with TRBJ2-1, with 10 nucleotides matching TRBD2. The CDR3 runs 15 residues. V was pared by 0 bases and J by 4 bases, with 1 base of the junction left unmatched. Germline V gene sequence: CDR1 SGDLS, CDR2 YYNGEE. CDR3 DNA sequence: TGTGCCAGCAGCGTAGTTAGCGGGGGGTACAATGAGCAGTTCTTC. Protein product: CASSVVSGGYNEQFF.

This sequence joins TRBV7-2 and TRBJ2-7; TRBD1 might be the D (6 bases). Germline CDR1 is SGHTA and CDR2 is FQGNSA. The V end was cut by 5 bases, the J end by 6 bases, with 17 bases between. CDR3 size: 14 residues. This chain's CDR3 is CASSQSPSRGEQYF. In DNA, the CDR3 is TGTGCCAGCAGCCAATCCCCGTCCAGGGGCGAGCAGTACTTC.

The CDR3 nucleotides are TGTGCCAGCTCGCCCCCGGGGACAGGATTCAATGAGCAGTTCTTC. Residues: CASSPPGTGFNEQFF. V usage is TRBV18 and J usage is TRBJ2-1, with TRBD1 identical over 8 bases. The CDR3 extends over 15 amino acids. Germline V lookup: CDR1 KGHSH, CDR2 LQKENI. V was pared by 6 bases and J by 6 bases, with 10 bases of the junction left unmatched.

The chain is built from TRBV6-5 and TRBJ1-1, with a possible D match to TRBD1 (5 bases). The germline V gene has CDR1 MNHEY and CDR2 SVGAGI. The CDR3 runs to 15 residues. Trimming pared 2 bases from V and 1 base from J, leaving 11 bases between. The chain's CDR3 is CASSYGALENTEAFF. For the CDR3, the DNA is TGTGCCAGCAGTTACGGGGCTCTTGAGAACACTGAAGCTTTCTTT.

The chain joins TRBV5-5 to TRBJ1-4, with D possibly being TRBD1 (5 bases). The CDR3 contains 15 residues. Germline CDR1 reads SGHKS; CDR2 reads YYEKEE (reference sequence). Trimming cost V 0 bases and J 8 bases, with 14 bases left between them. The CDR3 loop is CASSLEVGDSEKLFF. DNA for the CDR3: TGTGCCAGCAGCTTGGAAGTAGGGGATAGCGAAAAACTGTTTTTT.

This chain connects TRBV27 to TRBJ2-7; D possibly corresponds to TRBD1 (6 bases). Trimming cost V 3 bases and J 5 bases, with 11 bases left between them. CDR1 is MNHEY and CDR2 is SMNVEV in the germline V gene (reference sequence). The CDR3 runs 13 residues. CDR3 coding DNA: TGTGCCAGCAGTTTGCAGGGGTTTCACGAGCAGTACTTC. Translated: CASSLQGFHEQYF.

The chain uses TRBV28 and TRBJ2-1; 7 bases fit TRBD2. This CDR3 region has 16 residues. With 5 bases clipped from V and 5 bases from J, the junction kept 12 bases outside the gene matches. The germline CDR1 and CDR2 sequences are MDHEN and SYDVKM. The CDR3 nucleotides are TGTGCCAGCAGTCCTCTAGCCGGGGGGATGAACAATGAGCAGTTCTTC. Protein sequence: CASSPLAGGMNNEQFF.

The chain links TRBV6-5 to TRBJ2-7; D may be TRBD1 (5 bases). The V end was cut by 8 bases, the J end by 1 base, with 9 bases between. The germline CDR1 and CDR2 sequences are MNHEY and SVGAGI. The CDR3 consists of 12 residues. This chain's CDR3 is CASGDSSYEQYF. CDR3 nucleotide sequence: TGTGCCAGCGGAGACAGTTCCTACGAGCAGTACTTC.

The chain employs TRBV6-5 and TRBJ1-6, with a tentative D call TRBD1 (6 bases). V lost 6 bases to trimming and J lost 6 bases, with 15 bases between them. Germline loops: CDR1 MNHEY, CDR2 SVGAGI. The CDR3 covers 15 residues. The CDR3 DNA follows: TGTGCCAGCAGGCAGCGGGACACCGCTAATTCACCCCTCCACTTT. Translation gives CASRQRDTANSPLHF.

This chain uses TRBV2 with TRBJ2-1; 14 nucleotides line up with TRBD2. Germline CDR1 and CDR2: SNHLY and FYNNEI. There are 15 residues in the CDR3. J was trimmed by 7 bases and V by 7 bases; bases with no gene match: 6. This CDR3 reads CASKGTSGSSNEQFF. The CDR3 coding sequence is TGTGCCAGCAAGGGGACTAGCGGGAGTAGTAATGAGCAGTTCTTC.

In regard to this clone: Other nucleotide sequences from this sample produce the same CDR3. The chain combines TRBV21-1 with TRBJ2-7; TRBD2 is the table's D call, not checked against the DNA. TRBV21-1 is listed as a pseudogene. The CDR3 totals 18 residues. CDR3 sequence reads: CASSKGRLAGARAYEQYF. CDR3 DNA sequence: TGTGCCAGCAGCAAAGGGAGGCTAGCGGGAGCTAGGGCCTACGAGCAGTACTTC.

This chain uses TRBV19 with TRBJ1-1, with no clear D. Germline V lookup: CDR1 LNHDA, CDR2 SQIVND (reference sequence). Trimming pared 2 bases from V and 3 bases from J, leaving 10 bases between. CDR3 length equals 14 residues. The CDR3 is CASSIPEVDTEAFF. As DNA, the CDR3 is TGTGCCAGTAGTATACCTGAGGTAGACACTGAAGCTTTCTTT.

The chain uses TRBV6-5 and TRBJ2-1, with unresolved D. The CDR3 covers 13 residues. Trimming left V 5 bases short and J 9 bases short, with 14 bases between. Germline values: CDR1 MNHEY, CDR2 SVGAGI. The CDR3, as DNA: TGTGCCAGCAGTCCCCGACCCCGGAGTGAGCAGTTCTTC. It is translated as CASSPRPRSEQFF.

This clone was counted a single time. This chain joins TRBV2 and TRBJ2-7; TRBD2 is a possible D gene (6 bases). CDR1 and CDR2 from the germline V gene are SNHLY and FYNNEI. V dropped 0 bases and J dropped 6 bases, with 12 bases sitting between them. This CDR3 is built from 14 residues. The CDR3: CASSEAKGAGEQYF. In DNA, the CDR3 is TGTGCCAGCAGTGAAGCTAAGGGAGCGGGCGAGCAGTACTTC.

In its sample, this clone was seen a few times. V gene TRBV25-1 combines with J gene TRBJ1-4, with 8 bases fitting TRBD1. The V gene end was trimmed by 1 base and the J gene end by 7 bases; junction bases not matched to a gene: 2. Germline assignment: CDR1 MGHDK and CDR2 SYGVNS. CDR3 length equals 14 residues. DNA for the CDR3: TGTGCCAGCAGTGAATCAGGGGGCAGTGAAAAACTGTTTTTT. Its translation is CASSESGGSEKLFF.

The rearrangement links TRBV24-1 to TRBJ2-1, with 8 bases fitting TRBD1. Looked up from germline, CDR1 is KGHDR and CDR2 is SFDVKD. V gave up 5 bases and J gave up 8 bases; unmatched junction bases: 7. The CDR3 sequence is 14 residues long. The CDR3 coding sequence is TGTGCCACCAGTGGTGGGCAGGGGGCCTATGAGCAGTTCTTC. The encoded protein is CATSGGQGAYEQFF.

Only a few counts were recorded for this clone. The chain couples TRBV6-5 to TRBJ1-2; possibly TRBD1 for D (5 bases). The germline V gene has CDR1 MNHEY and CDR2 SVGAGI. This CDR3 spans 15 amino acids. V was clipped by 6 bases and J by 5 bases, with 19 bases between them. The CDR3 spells CASRPRSVGGYGYTF. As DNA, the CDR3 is TGTGCCAGCAGGCCCCGCTCCGTGGGGGGTTATGGCTACACCTTC.

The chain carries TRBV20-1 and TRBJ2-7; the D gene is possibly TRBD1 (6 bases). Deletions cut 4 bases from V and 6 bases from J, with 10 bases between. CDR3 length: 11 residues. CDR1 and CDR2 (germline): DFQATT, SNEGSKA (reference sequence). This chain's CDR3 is CSATQGSEQYF. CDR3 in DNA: TGCAGTGCTACCCAGGGGTCCGAGCAGTACTTC.

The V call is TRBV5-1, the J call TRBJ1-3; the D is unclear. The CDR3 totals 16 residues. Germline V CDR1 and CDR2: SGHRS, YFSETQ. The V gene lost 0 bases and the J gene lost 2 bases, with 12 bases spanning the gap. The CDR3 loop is CASSLGFLNTGNTIYF. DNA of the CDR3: TGCGCCAGCAGCTTGGGGTTCCTAAATACTGGAAACACCATATATTTT.

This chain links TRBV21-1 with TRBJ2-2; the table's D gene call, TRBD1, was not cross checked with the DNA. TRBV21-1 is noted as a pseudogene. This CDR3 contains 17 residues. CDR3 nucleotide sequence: TGTGCCAGCAGCAACCGGACAGTCCGAGCCCCCACCGGGGAGCTGTTTTTT. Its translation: CASSNRTVRAPTGELFF.

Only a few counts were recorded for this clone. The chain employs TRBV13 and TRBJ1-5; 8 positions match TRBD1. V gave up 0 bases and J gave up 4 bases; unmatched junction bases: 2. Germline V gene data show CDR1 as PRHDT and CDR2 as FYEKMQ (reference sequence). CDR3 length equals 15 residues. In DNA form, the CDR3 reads TGTGCCAGCAGCTTAGGTCGACAGGGGAATCAGCCCCAGCATTTT. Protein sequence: CASSLGRQGNQPQHF.

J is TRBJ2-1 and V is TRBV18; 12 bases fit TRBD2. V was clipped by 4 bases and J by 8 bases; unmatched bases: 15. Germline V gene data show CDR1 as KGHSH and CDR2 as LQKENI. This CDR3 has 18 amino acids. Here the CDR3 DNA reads TGTGCCAGCTCACATCAACTAGCGGGAGGAGATTCGCTGGATGAGCAGTTCTTC. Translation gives CASSHQLAGGDSLDEQFF.

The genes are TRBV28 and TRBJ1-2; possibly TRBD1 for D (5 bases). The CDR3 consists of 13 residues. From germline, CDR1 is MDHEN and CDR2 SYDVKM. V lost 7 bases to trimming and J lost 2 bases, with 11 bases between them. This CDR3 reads CASTVQANYGYTF. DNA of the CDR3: TGTGCCAGCACCGTACAGGCAAACTATGGCTACACCTTC.

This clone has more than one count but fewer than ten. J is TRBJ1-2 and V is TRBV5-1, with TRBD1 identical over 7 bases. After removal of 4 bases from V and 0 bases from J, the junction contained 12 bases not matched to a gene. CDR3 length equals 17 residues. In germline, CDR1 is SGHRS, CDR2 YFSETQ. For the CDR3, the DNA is TGCGCCAGCAGCCGAAGGGGGACAGCAACCCCTAACTATGGCTACACCTTC. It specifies CASSRRGTATPNYGYTF.

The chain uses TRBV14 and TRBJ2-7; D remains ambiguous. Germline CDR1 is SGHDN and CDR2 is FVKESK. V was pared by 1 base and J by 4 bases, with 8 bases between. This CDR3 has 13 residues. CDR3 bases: TGTGCCAGCAGCCAAGTATACAGTTACGAGCAGTACTTC. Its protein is CASSQVYSYEQYF.

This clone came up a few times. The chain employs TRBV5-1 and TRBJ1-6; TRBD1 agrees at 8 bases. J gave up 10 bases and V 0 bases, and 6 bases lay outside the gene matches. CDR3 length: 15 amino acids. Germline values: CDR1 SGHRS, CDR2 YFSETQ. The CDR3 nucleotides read TGCGCCAGCAGCTTGGGACAGGGGCAAGGCTCACCCCTCCACTTT. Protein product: CASSLGQGQGSPLHF.

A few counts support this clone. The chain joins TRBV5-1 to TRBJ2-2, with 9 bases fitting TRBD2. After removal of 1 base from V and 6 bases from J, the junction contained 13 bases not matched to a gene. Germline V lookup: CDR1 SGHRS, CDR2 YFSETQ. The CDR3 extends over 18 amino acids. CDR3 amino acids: CASSLLGIEAGGSGELFF. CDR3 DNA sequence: TGCGCCAGCAGCTTGTTAGGGATTGAAGCGGGGGGATCCGGGGAGCTGTTTTTT.

This CDR3 is CASSGATYTGELFF. The CDR3 DNA is TGTGCCAGCAGTGGGGCCACTTACACCGGGGAGCTGTTTTTT. The chain has TRBV28 and TRBJ2-2; a weak D match, TRBD1 (5 bases). The germline V gene has CDR1 MDHEN and CDR2 SYDVKM. V dropped 5 bases and J dropped 3 bases, with 10 bases sitting between them. The CDR3 runs 14 residues.

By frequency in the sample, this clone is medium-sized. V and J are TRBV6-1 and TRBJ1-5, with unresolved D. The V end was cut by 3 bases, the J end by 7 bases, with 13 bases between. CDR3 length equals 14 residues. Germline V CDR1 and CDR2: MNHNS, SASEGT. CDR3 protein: CASSDTWETQPQHF. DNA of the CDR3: TGTGCCAGCAGTGACACTTGGGAGACCCAGCCCCAGCATTTT.

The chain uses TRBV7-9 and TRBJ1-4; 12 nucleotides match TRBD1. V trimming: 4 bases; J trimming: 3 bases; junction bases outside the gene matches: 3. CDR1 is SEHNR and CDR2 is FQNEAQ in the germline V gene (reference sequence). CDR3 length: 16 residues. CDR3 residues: CASSSGTGGSNEKLFF. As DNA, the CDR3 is TGTGCCAGCAGCTCCGGGACAGGGGGCTCTAATGAAAAACTGTTTTTT.

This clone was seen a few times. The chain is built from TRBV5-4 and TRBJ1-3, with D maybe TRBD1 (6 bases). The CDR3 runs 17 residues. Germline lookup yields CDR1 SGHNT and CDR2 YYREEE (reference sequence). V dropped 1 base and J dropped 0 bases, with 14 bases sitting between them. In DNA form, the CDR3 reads TGTGCCAGCAGCTTGTTTCTGGGGGCCCCCTCTGGAAACACCATATATTTT. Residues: CASSLFLGAPSGNTIYF.